This T cell receptor (beta chain) appears in the sequencing data of a study of CD8+ T cells in alopecia areata (dated by TCRdb to about 2018). Background for the entire study: The treated patients took part in an open-label pilot trial in which moderate-to-severe alopecia areata was treated with oral tofacitinib at 5 to 10 mg twice daily. The study used high-throughput TCRbeta sequencing to examine T cell clonal expansion in alopecia areata, in both the C3H/HeJ mouse model and human patients. Scalp clonality was compared across normal scalp (n=4), patchy alopecia areata scalp (n=8), and alopecia totalis/universalis scalp (n=8). immunoSEQ multiplex PCR using 35 Vbeta forward primers and 13 Jbeta reverse primers was used to amplify TCRbeta CDR3 regions. Scalp tissue and sorted CD4+ and CD8+ peripheral blood T cells from patchy and totalis/universalis alopecia areata patients and from healthy controls were covered by human TCRbeta sequencing. Patients on tofacitinib were biopsied at baseline and after 4 and 24 weeks of treatment, and several of the patients also had a later scalp biopsy. Disease severity in treated patients was measured with the SALT score, which quantifies the percentage of affected scalp surface area. Patients stayed on tofacitinib for 6 to 18 months and then had 6 months of follow-up off drug so that delayed response and recurrence could be assessed. The RNA source kit depended on sample type: the PAXgene miRNA kit for fixed scalp, the miRNeasy kit for PBMCs, and the RNeasy kit for mouse skin.

The treatment or condition label on this specimen signifies: oral pan-JAK inhibitor, 5-10 mg twice daily. Lesional scalp punch biopsies and peripheral blood were obtained from alopecia areata patients. PBMCs were separated by density centrifugation and stained for CD3, CD4 and CD8, after which CD4+ and CD8+ T cells were sorted on a FACSAria. This clone was observed a handful of times. It has no known antigen specificity. A junction boundary mismatches the germline segment, possibly from a read error. What the work shows at the level of the full study, not this receptor alone: Because the treated cohort was small and had only one nonresponder, larger studies are needed to examine links between baseline CD8+ expansion and response. During tofacitinib treatment, many expanded lesional clones stuck around in both scalp and blood, and this persistence may partly explain why relapse happens after treatment is stopped. Compared with normal scalp, lesional scalp had higher clonality and more expanded CD8+ clones, particularly in alopecia totalis/universalis, a pattern that suggests antigenic drive. Scalp clonality and the number of expanded CD8+ clones among the top 100 scalp clones were significantly decreased by tofacitinib. Unlike mouse skin, which is dominated by gammadelta T cells, normal human skin has resident alphabeta T cells that are also sequenced, and this complicates analysis of the scalp TCR repertoire. Shared TCR sequences between patients were less evident than in mice, which may be partly attributable to HLA diversity in the patient population.

Receptor amplification or capture employed the immunoSEQ multiplex PCR assay. RNA was extracted from all samples and reverse transcribed into cDNA, which served as template for TCR sequencing. First-strand cDNA was synthesized with SuperScript III using a 2:1 mix of oligo-dT and random hexamers. A synthetic immune receptor repertoire was used to gauge amplification bias, and whatever bias remained was removed computationally. The authors' pipeline ran thus. Raw reads were preprocessed to remove errors, and CDR3 was defined by IMGT conventions from the conserved cysteine to phenylalanine. Clonality was computed by normalizing Shannon entropy by log2 of the number of productive unique TCRs and subtracting the result from 1. Whether scalp clones were CD4 or CD8 was inferred by matching scalp TCRbeta sequences against CD4 and CD8 repertoires sorted from blood. Held by TCRdb, this immuneACCESS table contains in-frame sequences only and omits some clones. Under half of the omission traces to an unresolved V gene where checked; the cause of the rest is unknown. That table is the source of V, J and clone size, and D and trimming were worked out from the DNA. For this sample there are 95,000 to 100,000 clones; just under 60% appear just once. Of the sample, about a sixth is held by the ten largest clones.

Taken from cysteine to phenylalanine, the CDR3 has 11 residues. Kept here is only the CDR3 DNA, which spans 33 bases and is read in frame from base 1. CDR1 and CDR2, per the germline V gene (reference sequence), are GTSNPN and SVGIG. This sample comprised CD8+ T cells sorted from blood, obtained around week 55, from a patient treated with tofacitinib. The clonotype was recovered from a human donor with alopecia areata. The chain links TRBV30 with TRBJ2-7, with 7 bases matching TRBD2. The bases are TGCGTGGCAGGGAGGGAGTACGAGCAGTACTTC. Its protein is CVAGREYEQYF.